The T cell receptor beta chain described here comes from a study of a mutant IDH1 vaccine in newly diagnosed glioma (dated by TCRdb to about 2021). About the investigation overall: Of the 25 to 40 patients who were treated, about 62% were male and roughly 38% were female, and the mean age was around 40 years. Longitudinal TCRB deep sequencing was performed for 20 to 25 treated patients wherever samples were available for exploratory analyses. Before enrollment, most patients had been given radiochemotherapy with temozolomide as standard therapy, while the rest had received either radiotherapy alone or temozolomide alone. Six visits were used for peripheral blood collection: V03 (baseline), V05, V07, V10, V12 and V13. The full study reports these points: According to the authors, sample limitations meant that analyses of patient blood samples could not be reproduced. Vaccine-induced immune responses across multiple MHC alleles were detected in 90% to 95% of patients. Selection of PBMC samples for TCRB deep sequencing was based on availability. No apparent relationship was observed between pseudoprogression and alterations in the top peripheral T cell clonotypes detected by TCRB sequencing.

The germline V end is reduced by 3 bases and the J end by 14 bases; junction bases left unmatched: 3. The CDR1 and CDR2 encoded by the germline V gene (reference sequence) are SEHNR and FQNEAQ. The CDR3 spans 11 residues, from the cysteine through the phenylalanine. Solely the CDR3 DNA is kept, with 33 bases framed from the first base. Points on this clone: Its antigen is not yet known. Within one base of it there is no much larger clone, and no base qualities were kept.

Explained via the paper, the time point label denotes: baseline, week 1 (first vaccination visit). The intended sense of this specimen's treatment or condition label: pre-vaccination baseline after standard-of-care therapy. All donors had newly diagnosed IDH1-mutant astrocytomas of WHO grade 3 or 4 that showed loss of nuclear ATRX. The samples were drawn from NOA16, a multicentre, single-arm, open-label phase I trial in Germany that tested a mutant IDH1 peptide vaccine in humans for the first time. For immunogenicity testing, the blood drawn at visit V03 was used as the baseline sample. The DNeasy Blood and Tissue Kit was used to extract genomic DNA from EDTA blood for TCRB sequencing. Library creation used the immunoSEQ multiplex PCR assay. Following the manufacturer's protocol, the hsTCRB Kit was used to amplify rearranged TCR beta chain sequences. Sequencing of TCRB libraries was carried out on an Illumina MiSeq. For the original study's pipeline: The kit vendor's proprietary platform handled demultiplexing, trimming and gene mapping. Drawn from immuneACCESS, this table holds only the in-frame rearrangements with V and J called that TCRdb kept. Clones are partly lost; checked studies trace under half to an unresolved V gene and leave the rest unexplained. The D gene and trimming were derived from the DNA, and the V and J assignments and clone size from that table. The sample table shows approximately 100,000 clones, and around nine tenths are seen once. The ten largest clones represent roughly 0.54% of the sample.

Rearrangement joined TRBV7-9 to TRBJ2-1, with TRBD2 identical over 8 junction bases. This specimen was PBMCs, taken from a glioma patient treated with radiotherapy, temozolomide or both. This sequence was found in a woman in her forties or fifties with glioma. The DNA sequence is TGTGCCAGCAGCTTGGGACTAGAGGAGTTCTTC. Its protein is CASSLGLEEFF.